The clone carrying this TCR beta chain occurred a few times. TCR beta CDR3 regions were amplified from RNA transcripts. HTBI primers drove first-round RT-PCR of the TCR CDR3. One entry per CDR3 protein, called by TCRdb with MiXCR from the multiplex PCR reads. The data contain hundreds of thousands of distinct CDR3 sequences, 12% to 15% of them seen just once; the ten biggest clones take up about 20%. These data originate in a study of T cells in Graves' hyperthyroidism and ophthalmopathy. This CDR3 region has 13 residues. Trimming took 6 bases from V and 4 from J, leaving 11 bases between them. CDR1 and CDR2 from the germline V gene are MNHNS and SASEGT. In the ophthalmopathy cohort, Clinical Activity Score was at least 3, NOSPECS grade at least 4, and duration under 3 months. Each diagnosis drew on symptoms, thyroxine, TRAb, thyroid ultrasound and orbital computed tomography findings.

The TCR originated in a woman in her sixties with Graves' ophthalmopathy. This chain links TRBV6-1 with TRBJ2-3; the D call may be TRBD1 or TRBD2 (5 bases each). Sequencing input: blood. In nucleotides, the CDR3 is TGTGCCAGCAGGGGGACCGGGGCAGATACGCAGTATTTT. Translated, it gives CASRGTGADTQYF.